A selection of T cell receptor beta chains follows, all from one sample in a study of T-cell reconstitution after alpha-beta-depleted transplantation in children. TCRdb redid the calling of the PCR reads with MiXCR, one entry per CDR3 protein. The sample carries about 600,000 distinct CDR3 sequences, 20% to 25% recorded once. The sample in question was PBMCs, mostly from graft donor cells, obtained 360 days after TCRalphabeta/CD19-depleted stem cell transplant. These TCRs come from a boy younger than two who had a stem cell transplant for acute myeloid leukemia, so the T cells may come from the graft donor. Each CDR3 is given with its conserved first and last residue.

TRBV28,TRBJ1-1,CASSLGTGGNTEAFF
TRBV27,TRBJ2-1,CASSLTGTLEQFF
TRBV30,TRBJ1-4,CAWSYNPLSATNEKLFF
TRBV6-1,TRBJ2-5,CASNRGTGLETQYF
TRBV15,TRBJ2-1,CATTGRVGLAKNEQFF
TRBV29-1,TRBJ1-5,CSVEVGAGNQPQHF
TRBV6-1,TRBJ1-5,CASRRGPDQPQHF
TRBV20-1,TRBJ1-1,CSVPGQGTTEAFF
TRBV5-1,TRBJ1-1,CASRDRAEDTEAFF
TRBV25-1,TRBJ2-3,CASSDVGATDTQYF
TRBV12-3/TRBV12-4,TRBJ2-1,CASSLALRDNEQFF
TRBV6-1,TRBJ1-2,CASSEAQGSNYGYTF
TRBV20-1,TRBJ2-5,CSARDVQDLWETQYF
TRBV28,TRBJ1-2,CASSFTNSYNGYTF
TRBV7-2,TRBJ2-7,CASSYGLGGEQYF
TRBV2,TRBJ2-1,CASSEWASTSGGFNNEQFF
TRBV9,TRBJ2-7,CASSVEARGDHEQYF
TRBV7-9,TRBJ2-1,CASSPKGPYNEQFF
TRBV28,TRBJ2-2,CATLPGVVGELFF
TRBV12-3/TRBV12-4,TRBJ2-2,CASSPLQGAGELFF
TRBV20-1,TRBJ1-6,CSALRGPDSPLHF
TRBV5-1,TRBJ2-5,CASSLVPGLGQETQYF
TRBV2,TRBJ1-2,CASRPQGIRQGNYGYTF
TRBV5-6,TRBJ2-3,CASSSRHFSSTDTQYF
TRBV27,TRBJ2-3,CASSYRTGFTEYF
TRBV6-1,TRBJ2-7,CASSQGQQERSYEQYF
TRBV6-1,TRBJ2-5,CASSTPTSGGETQYF
TRBV7-6,TRBJ2-3,CASSPLEDTQYF